This T cell receptor beta chain was observed in a study of technical replicates of blood from several donors. The data were produced by immunoSEQ multiplex PCR, yet TCRdb's version contains in-frame clones alone and is incomplete. Here the sample spans approximately 12,000 clones, 65% to 85% being singletons. CDR3 length: 15 amino acids. CDR1 SGHNT and CDR2 YENEEA come from the germline V gene. The J segment lost 5 bases and the V segment lost 3 bases, leaving 5 bases of the junction unmatched. The table lists this clone with a few counts. The source of this sequence is a human donor in good health. The V and J genes are TRBV11-3 and TRBJ2-1; TRBD2 aligns across 9 bases. Input material: PBMCs. The CDR3 reads CASSLGSGSNNEQFF. CDR3 bases: TGTGCCAGCAGCTTGGGTAGCGGGAGCAACAATGAGCAGTTCTTC.